This T cell receptor beta chain was captured by sequencing in a study of blood T cell repertoires in COVID-19. Turning to the study itself: The United States, Italy and Spain were the sources of the acute and convalescent COVID-19 samples. From T cells, B-cell-depleted T cells, or PBMCs came the material, which was cDNA or gDNA.

In the original workflow: The authors estimated nucleated cell counts from reference gene primer amplification. Using immunoSEQ multiplex PCR, the repertoire was profiled, and TCRdb retains in-frame clones only, with some absent. D and trimming come from the DNA, and the V and J calls and clone size come from that table. This table has 95,000 to 150,000 clones, around 81% appearing once. The V end lost 4 bases, the J end lost 4 bases, and 19 bases lay between the germline ends. The germline gives CDR1 SEHNR, CDR2 FQNEAQ (reference sequence). The CDR3 covers 17 residues. The chain employs TRBV7-9 and TRBJ2-2; TRBD2 is a possible D gene (6 bases). Sequencing input: peripheral blood. The TCR was taken from a man aged 70 or older with acute or convalescent COVID-19. The CDR3 DNA is TGTGCCAGCAGCTCCCCAGGAGGGGCGAAGGGCACCGGGGAGCTGTTTTTT. It specifies CASSSPGGAKGTGELFF.